This T cell receptor beta chain was retrieved from a study of T cells after yellow fever vaccination. Study-wide points: Reappearance after the booster was observed for most primary-vaccination clones (about 96% CD4, about 85% CD8).

The V gene's germline CDR1 is SQVTM and CDR2 ANQGSEA. The CDR3 runs to 13 residues. Trimming stripped 4 bases from V and 3 bases from J, with 10 bases between. The sample holds a few counts of this clonotype. The antigen is not known. TCRdb re-analysed the 5' RACE reads in MiXCR, keeping a single row per CDR3 protein. The sample has 150,000 to 200,000 distinct CDR3 sequences, 8% to 13% seen once. The origin of this receptor is a man younger than 35 who received the YFV17D yellow fever vaccine. The rearrangement links TRBV29-1 to TRBJ1-5; D unclear. The source material was CD8+ T cells sorted from PBMCs, sampled 15 days after the yellow fever booster vaccination. The CDR3 nucleotides are TGCAGCGTTGCCGACAAAGACAATCAGCCCCAGCATTTT. Amino acid sequence: CSVADKDNQPQHF.